Here is one TCR beta chain with its context. The antigen is undetermined. The sample comes from a study of OX40 agonist ivuxolimab in advanced cancers. The wider study: Age averaged around 60 years (range roughly 20 to 90), and less than 85% were male.

General study results and limits: It was also the case that some nonresponders had low normalized T-cell clonal expansion.

Repertoires were generated with immunoSEQ multiplex PCR, while TCRdb's copy carries only in-frame clones and drops some. The repertoire holds some 32,000 clones, with 80% to 85% as singletons. V was cut by 0 bases and J by 1 base, with 10 bases left in between. This CDR3 has 15 residues. The germline V gene has CDR1 SGHVS and CDR2 FNYEAQ. Autoimmune disease history or systemic immunosuppression led to patients being barred. This receptor was taken from an adult with an advanced solid tumor such as melanoma, head and neck, liver or kidney cancer. The source was CD4+ or CD8+ T cells sorted from blood, collected in a trial of the OX40 agonist ivuxolimab. This chain connects TRBV7-6 to TRBJ2-7; TRBD2 might be the D (6 bases). This chain's CDR3 is CASSLAGGDSYEQYF. The CDR3 DNA is TGTGCCAGCAGCTTAGCAGGCGGGGATTCCTACGAGCAGTACTTC.